This T cell receptor (beta chain) originates from a study of beta chain features in type 1 diabetes. Study summary: The patients were much like the healthy donors in age, gender and cell yields. Taken together, all samples contributed around 100,000,000 examined sorted cells.

This clone was seen more than once but under ten times. The entirety of the isolated RNA underwent reverse transcription, so expressed TCRB transcripts were sequenced. The method was immunoSEQ multiplex PCR; TCRdb's version includes in-frame clones alone and lacks a portion of them. This sample carries about 320,000 clones, 12% to 15% of them seen once, and the ten largest clones take approximately 7%. Germline-derived CDR1 and CDR2 are SSHAT and FNYEAQ (reference sequence). This CDR3 has 16 residues. V lost 4 bases to trimming and J lost 5 bases, with 18 bases between them. The sequence was obtained from a man aged 30 to 45 in good health. The chain has TRBV7-7 and TRBJ2-1; tentatively, D is TRBD2 (5 bases). The specimen sequenced was central memory CD4+ T cells from blood. The CDR3 loop reads CASSSGRSLGDNEQFF. In DNA, the CDR3 is TGTGCCAGCAGCTCCGGACGAAGCCTCGGGGACAATGAGCAGTTCTTC.